This T cell receptor (beta chain) was recovered during a study of Ad26.COV2.S vaccination and SARS-CoV-2 variants. Measured with immunoSEQ multiplex PCR; TCRdb has only the in-frame clones, and not every one. The sample carries 300,000 to 400,000 clones, 75% to 90% recorded once. Study findings and constraints: Vaccinated individuals (as opposed to placebo recipients) had higher spike-specific TCR breadth.

Treatment defined: some 20 received Ad26.COV2.S at low or high dose, single or two shots; about 5 received placebo; per-sample allocation not given. Repertoires come from day 63 after the first vaccine or placebo injection. Ad26 vector vaccine expressed Wuhan-strain SARS-CoV-2 spike. A note on this clone: Its antigen is still unknown.

The CDR3 has 14 amino acids. CDR1 and CDR2 from the germline V gene are SEHNR and FQNEAQ (reference sequence). V trimming: 4 bases; J trimming: 4 bases; junction bases outside the gene matches: 6. The gene calls are TRBV7-9 and TRBJ1-1; 7 nucleotides match TRBD1. The receptor was isolated from a person between 18 and 65 years old who received the Ad26.COV2.S COVID-19 vaccine or a placebo. Specimen: peripheral blood, collected in a trial of Ad26.COV2.S vaccine versus placebo. CDR3 nucleotides: TGTGCCAGCAGCTCGACAGGGCTGGCCACTGAAGCTTTCTTT. Translated: CASSSTGLATEAFF.